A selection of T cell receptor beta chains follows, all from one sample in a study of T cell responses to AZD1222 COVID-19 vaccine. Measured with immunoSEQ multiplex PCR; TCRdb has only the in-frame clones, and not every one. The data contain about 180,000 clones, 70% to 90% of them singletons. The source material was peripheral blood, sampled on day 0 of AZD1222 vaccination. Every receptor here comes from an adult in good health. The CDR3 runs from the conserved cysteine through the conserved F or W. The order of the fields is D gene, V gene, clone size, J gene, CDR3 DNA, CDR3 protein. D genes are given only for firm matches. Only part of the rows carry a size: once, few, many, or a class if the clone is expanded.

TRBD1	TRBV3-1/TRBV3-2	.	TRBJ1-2	TGTGCCAGCGTTGCGCAGGGGACAGGGTATGGCTACACCTTC	CASVAQGTGYGYTF
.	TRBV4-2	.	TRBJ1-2	TGTGCCAGCAGCCAAGATTTGGGAAGCAATGGCTACACCTTC	CASSQDLGSNGYTF
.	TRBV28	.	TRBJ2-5	TGTGCCAGCAGTTCCGTACCACAGGGCGTAGGGACCCAGTACTTC	CASSSVPQGVGTQYF
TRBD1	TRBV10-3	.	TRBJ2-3	TGTGCCACCGCCCAGACAGGGGACGATACGCAGTATTTT	CATAQTGDDTQYF
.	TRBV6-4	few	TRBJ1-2	TGTGCCAGCAGTGACGGCGGGGCAGGTTATGGCTACACCTTC	CASSDGGAGYGYTF
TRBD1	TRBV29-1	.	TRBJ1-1	TGCAGCGTTGATACAGGGGAGATGAACACTGAAGCTTTCTTT	CSVDTGEMNTEAFF
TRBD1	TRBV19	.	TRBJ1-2	TGTGCCAGTAGCAGGGGACAGGGCGAGGATGGCTACACCTTC	CASSRGQGEDGYTF
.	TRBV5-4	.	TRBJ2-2	TGTGCCGGCAGGGACTCGAACACCGGGGAGCTGTTTTTT	CAGRDSNTGELFF
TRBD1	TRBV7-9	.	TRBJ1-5	TGTGCCAGCAGCCCTTCACAGGGGGCGAATCAGCCCCAGCATTTT	CASSPSQGANQPQHF
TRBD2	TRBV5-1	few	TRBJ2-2	TGCGCCAGCAGCCGCGGTACTAGCGGGGGGACCGGGGAGCTGTTTTTT	CASSRGTSGGTGELFF
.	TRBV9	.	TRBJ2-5	TGTGCCAGCAGCGGATCCGGGACGGAGAAAGAGACCCAGTACTTC	CASSGSGTEKETQYF
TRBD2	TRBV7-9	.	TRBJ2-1	TGTGCCAGCAGCTTACTAGCGGGAGGGCCCCTTGGGGAGCAGTTCTTC	CASSLLAGGPLGEQFF
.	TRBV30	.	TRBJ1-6	TGTGCCTGGAGAACAAAACCAGGGTATAATTCACCCCTCCACTTT	CAWRTKPGYNSPLHF
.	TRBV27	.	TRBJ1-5	TGTGCCAGCAGTTTGGAGGGATTTAGCAATCAGCCCCAGCATTTT	CASSLEGFSNQPQHF
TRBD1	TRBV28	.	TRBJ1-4	TGTGCCAGCCCTCCCCCGGGACAGTCGTCACATGAAAAACTGTTTTTT	CASPPPGQSSHEKLFF
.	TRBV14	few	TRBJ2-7	TGTGCCAGCAGCACACAGAGGGGGGGCCTTGACGAGCAGTACTTC	CASSTQRGGLDEQYF
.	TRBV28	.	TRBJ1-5	TGTGCCAGCAGTTTGGTGGACCGGTCGTTCCCCCAGCATTTT	CASSLVDRSFPQHF
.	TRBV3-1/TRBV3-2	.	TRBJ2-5	TGTGCCAGCAGCCACCGACTAGGGGGAGAGACCCAGTACTTC	CASSHRLGGETQYF
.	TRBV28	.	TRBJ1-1	TGTGCCAGCAGTAGGAACACTGAAGCTTTCTTT	CASSRNTEAFF
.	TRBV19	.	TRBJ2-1	TGTGCCAGCGGTTTCGGGTACAATGAGCAGTTCTTC	CASGFGYNEQFF
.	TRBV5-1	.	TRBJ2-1	TGCGCCAGCAGCCTATACTACAATGAGCAGTTCTTC	CASSLYYNEQFF
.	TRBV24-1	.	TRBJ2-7	TGTGCCACCAGTACCCTTTCGGAGCAGTACTTC	CATSTLSEQYF
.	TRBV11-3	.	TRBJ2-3	TGTGCCAGCAGCTTGGGGGGGGCCACAGATACGCAGTATTTT	CASSLGGATDTQYF
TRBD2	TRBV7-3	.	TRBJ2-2	TGTGCCAGCAGCCTGACTAGCGGGAGTTATACCGGGGAGCTGTTTTTT	CASSLTSGSYTGELFF
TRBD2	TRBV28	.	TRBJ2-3	TGTGCCAGCAGTCAGGGACTAGCGGGGGGGCCGACAGATACGCAGTATTTT	CASSQGLAGGPTDTQYF
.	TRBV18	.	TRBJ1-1	TGTGCCAGCTCACTGGTGGCTGATACGTTAACTGAAGCTTTCTTT	CASSLVADTLTEAFF
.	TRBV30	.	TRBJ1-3	TGTGCCTGGAGGTCTTGGCAGGCTACTGGAAACACCATATATTTT	CAWRSWQATGNTIYF
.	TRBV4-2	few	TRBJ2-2	TGTGCCAGCAGCCCCGGACTGCGAGCGAACACCGGGGAGCTGTTTTTT	CASSPGLRANTGELFF
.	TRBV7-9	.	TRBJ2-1	TGTGCCAGCAGCTTAGCGGAGGGCGCATTGAACAATGAGCAGTTCTTC	CASSLAEGALNNEQFF
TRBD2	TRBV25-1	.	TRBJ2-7	TGTGCCAGCACCGACGGGACTAGCGGGAGGCACGAGCAGTACTTC	CASTDGTSGRHEQYF
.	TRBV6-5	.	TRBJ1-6	TGTGCCAGCGGGGTATCGAACTATAATTCACCCCTCCACTTT	CASGVSNYNSPLHF
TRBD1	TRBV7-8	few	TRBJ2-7	TGTGCCAGCAGCTTCGGACAGGTCGGCGAGCAGTACTTC	CASSFGQVGEQYF
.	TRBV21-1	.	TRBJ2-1	TGTGCCAGCAGCAAAGTCTCGGGCCCATCTAGCGGGGTATACAATGAGCAGTTCTTC	CASSKVSGPSSGVYNEQFF
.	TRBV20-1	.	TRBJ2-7	TGCAGTGCTAGAGATCCCCCAGAGCAGTACTTC	CSARDPPEQYF
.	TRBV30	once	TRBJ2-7	TGTGCCTGGACCCGGGTTTTGGCGGGCGAGCAGTACTTC	CAWTRVLAGEQYF
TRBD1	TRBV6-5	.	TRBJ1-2	TGTGCCTCGGTAGGGACAGGCTCTAACTATGGCTACACCTTC	CASVGTGSNYGYTF
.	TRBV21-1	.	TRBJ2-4	TGTGCCAGCAGCAAGGCCAGGGGGCGCGTTTTAGGCCGGGGTCTAGCCAAAAACATTCAGTACTTC	CASSKARGRVLGRGLAKNIQYF
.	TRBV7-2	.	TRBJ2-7	TGTGCCAGCAGCTTAGCGAAGGGGGGGTCCTACGAGCAGTACTTC	CASSLAKGGSYEQYF
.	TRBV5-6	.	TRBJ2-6	TGTGCCAGCAGCTTGGCCCCGCGCTCTGGGGCCAACGTCCTGACTTTC	CASSLAPRSGANVLTF
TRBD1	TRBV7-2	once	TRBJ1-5	TGTGCCAGCAGCTCGACGACAGGGAACAATCAGCCCCAGCATTTT	CASSSTTGNNQPQHF
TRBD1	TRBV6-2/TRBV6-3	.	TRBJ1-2	TGTGCCAGCAGTTACTCAGGTCGGACAGGGGGCGTAATTAACTATGGCTACACCTTC	CASSYSGRTGGVINYGYTF
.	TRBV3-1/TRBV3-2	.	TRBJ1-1	TGTGCCAGCAGCCAAGCAGGGAACACTGAAGCTTTCTTT	CASSQAGNTEAFF
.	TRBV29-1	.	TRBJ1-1	TGCAGCGTTGAACTCACATTTGGCACTGAAGCTTTCTTT	CSVELTFGTEAFF
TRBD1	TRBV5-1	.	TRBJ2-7	TGCGCCAGCAGCTTGGGCCCCACAGGGGGTCCCTACGAGCAGTACTTC	CASSLGPTGGPYEQYF
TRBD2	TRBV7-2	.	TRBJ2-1	TGTGCCAGCAGCTTAGTCGGGGGGACCTCCTACAATGAGCAGTTCTTC	CASSLVGGTSYNEQFF
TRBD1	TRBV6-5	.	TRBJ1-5	TGTGCCATCCGGACAGGGGGTAGCAATCAGCCCCAGCATTTT	CAIRTGGSNQPQHF
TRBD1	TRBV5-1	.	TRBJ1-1	TGCGCCAGCAGCTCGCCAGGGGGGATGAACACTGAAGCTTTCTTT	CASSSPGGMNTEAFF
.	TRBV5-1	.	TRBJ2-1	TGCGCCAGCAGCTTGACAGGGAACTCCTACAATGAGCAGTTCTTC	CASSLTGNSYNEQFF
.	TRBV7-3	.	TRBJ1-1	TGTGCCAGCAGCCCCCCCGGCGGCAGTCACACTGAAGCTTTCTTT	CASSPPGGSHTEAFF
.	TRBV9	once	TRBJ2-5	TGTGCCAGCAGCGTAAATCTAGAGGAGACCCAGTACTTC	CASSVNLEETQYF
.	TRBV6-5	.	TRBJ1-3	TGTGCCAGCAGTTACCGGGACACTACTGGAAACACCATATATTTT	CASSYRDTTGNTIYF
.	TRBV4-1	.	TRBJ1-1	TGCGCCAGCAGCCATAATCAAGGTCGCCTCGAGCGGGGATTGAACACTGAAGCTTTCTTT	CASSHNQGRLERGLNTEAFF
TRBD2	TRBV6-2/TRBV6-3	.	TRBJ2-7	TGTGCCAGCAGTGGGATTACTAGCGGAAACTACGAGCAGTACTTC	CASSGITSGNYEQYF
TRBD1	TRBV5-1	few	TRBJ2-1	TGCGCCAGCCGCCCCCGGACAGGACTTTACAATGAGCAGTTCTTC	CASRPRTGLYNEQFF
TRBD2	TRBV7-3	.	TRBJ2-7	TGTGCCAGCAGCCTCCTCTCCGGCCCCGGGGGGGAGCAGTACTTC	CASSLLSGPGGEQYF
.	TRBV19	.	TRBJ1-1	TGTGCCAGTAGTATTTCCCGCGGAACTGAAGCTTTCTTT	CASSISRGTEAFF
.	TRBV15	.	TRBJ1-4	TGTGCCACCAAGGTTCGGGTAAGCGGTGAAAAACTGTTTTTT	CATKVRVSGEKLFF